This TCR beta chain emerged from a study of shared clonotypes between healthy human individuals. V lost 2 bases and J 1 base, leaving 23 bases between the germline ends. The CDR3 loop spans 19 amino acids. Looked up from germline, CDR1 is MNHNS and CDR2 is SASEGT. The repertoire was sequenced with immunoSEQ multiplex PCR; TCRdb's copy has only in-frame clones and lacks some. The table records 1.6 million or so clones, around 98.5% of them present only once. The receptor was isolated from a young man in good health. The material sequenced was naive CD4+ T cells sorted from blood. The subset was: CD45RA+ positively selected. The chain has TRBV6-1 and TRBJ1-2; a weak D match, TRBD1 (6 bases). This CDR3 is CASSELSLGGRISNYGYTF. The CDR3 nucleotides are TGTGCCAGCAGTGAATTGTCATTGGGGGGGCGCATCAGTAACTATGGCTACACCTTC.